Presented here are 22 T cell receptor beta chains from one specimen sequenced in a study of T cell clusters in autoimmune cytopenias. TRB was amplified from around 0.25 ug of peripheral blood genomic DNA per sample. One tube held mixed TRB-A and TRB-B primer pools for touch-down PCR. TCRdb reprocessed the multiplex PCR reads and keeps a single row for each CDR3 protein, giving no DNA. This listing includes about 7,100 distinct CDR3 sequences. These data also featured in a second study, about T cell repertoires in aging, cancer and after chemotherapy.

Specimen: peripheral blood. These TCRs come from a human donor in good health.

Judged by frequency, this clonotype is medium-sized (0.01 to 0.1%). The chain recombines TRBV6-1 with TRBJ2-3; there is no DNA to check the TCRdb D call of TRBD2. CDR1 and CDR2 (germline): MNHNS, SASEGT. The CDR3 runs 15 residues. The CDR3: CASSELAGGPDTQYF.

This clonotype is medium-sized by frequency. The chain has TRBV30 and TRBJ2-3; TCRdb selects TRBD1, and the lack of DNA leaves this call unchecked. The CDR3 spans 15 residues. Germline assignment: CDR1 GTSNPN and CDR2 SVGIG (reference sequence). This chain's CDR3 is CAWSPLGDGTDTQYF. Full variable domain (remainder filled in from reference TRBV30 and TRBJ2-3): SQTIHQWPATLVQPVGSPLSLECTVEGTSNPNLYWYRQAAGRGLQLLFYSVGIGQISSEVPQNLSASRPQDRQFILSSKKLLLSDSGFYLCAWSPLGDGTDTQYFGPGTRLTVL.

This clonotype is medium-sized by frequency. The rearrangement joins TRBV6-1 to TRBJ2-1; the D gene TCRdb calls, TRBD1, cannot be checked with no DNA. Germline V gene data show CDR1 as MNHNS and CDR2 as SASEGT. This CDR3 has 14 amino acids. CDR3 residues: CASCRRGDYNEQFF.

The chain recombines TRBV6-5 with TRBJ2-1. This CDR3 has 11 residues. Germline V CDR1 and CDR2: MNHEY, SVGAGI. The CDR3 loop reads CASSAYNEQFF.

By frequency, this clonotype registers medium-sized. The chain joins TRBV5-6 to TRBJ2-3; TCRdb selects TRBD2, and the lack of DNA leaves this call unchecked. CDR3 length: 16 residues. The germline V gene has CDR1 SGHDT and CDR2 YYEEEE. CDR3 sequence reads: CASSLDSQRVTDTQYF.

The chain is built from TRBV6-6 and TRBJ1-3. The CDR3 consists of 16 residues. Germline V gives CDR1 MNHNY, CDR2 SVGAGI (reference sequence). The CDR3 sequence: CASSYSSFVGGNTIYF.

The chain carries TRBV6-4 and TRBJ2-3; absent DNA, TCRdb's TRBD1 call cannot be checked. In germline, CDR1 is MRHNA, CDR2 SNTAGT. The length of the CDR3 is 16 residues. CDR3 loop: CASSDLRQGHTDTQYF.

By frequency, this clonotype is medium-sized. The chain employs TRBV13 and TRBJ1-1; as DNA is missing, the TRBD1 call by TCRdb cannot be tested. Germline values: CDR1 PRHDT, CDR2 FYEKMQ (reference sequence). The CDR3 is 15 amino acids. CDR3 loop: CASSLRRQLITEAFF.

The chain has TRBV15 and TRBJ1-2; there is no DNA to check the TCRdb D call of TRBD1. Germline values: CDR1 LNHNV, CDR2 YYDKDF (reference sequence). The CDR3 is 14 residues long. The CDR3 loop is CATSTDRGQGGYTF.

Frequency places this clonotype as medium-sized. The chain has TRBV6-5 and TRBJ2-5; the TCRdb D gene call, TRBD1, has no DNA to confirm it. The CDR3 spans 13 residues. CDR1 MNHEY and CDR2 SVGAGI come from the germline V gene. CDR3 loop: CASRPGGRETQYF.

The CDR3 sequence is CASSMMLGETTNEKLFF. The V call is TRBV19, the J call TRBJ1-4; lacking DNA, the TRBD1 call made by TCRdb goes unchecked. CDR1 is LNHDA and CDR2 is SQIVND in the germline V gene (reference sequence). The CDR3 totals 17 residues.

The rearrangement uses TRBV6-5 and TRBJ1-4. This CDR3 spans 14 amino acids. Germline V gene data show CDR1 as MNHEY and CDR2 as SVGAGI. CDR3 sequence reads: CASSYSRANEKLFF.

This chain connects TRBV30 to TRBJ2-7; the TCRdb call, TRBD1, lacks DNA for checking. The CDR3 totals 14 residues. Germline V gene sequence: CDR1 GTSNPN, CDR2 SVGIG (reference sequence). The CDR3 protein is CAWSVEAGVGEQYF.

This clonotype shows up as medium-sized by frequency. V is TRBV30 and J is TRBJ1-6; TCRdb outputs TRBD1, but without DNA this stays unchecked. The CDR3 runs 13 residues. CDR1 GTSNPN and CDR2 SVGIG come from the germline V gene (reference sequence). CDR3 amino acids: CAWRTGVNSPLHF. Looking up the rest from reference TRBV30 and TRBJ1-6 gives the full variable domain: SQTIHQWPATLVQPVGSPLSLECTVEGTSNPNLYWYRQAAGRGLQLLFYSVGIGQISSEVPQNLSASRPQDRQFILSSKKLLLSDSGFYLCAWRTGVNSPLHFGNGTRLTVT.

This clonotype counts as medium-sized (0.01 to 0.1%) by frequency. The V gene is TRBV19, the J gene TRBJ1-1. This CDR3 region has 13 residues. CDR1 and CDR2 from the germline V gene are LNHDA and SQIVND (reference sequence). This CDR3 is CASSVDRNTEAFF.

This chain's CDR3 is CASNGMFVYEQFF. The rearrangement links TRBV6-2 or TRBV6-3 to TRBJ2-1. In germline, CDR1 is MNHEY, CDR2 SVGEGT. The CDR3 is made up of 13 amino acids.

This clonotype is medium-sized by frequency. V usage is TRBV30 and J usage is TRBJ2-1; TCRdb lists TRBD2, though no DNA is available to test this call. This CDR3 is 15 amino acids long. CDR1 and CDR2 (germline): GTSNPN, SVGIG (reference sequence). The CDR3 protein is CAWTSGGDTYNEQFF.

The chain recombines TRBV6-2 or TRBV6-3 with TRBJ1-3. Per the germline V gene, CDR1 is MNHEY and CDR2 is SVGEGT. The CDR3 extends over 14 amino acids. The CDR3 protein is CASSPTASGNTIYF.

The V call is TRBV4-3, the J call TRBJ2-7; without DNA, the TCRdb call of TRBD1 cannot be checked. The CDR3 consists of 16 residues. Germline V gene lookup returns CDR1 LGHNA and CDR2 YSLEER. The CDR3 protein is CASSQDRGGGIYEQYF.

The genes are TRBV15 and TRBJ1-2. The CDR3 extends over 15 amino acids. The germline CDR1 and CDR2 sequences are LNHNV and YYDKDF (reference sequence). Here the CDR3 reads CATSRARSGTYGYTF.

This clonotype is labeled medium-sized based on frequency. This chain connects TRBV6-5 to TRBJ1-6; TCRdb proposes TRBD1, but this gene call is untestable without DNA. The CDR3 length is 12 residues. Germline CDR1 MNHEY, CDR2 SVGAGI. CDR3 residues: CASQGPNSPLHF.

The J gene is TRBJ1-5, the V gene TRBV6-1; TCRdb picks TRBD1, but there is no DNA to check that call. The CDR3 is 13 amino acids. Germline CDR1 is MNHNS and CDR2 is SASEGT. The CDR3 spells CASSEEQGGLQHF.